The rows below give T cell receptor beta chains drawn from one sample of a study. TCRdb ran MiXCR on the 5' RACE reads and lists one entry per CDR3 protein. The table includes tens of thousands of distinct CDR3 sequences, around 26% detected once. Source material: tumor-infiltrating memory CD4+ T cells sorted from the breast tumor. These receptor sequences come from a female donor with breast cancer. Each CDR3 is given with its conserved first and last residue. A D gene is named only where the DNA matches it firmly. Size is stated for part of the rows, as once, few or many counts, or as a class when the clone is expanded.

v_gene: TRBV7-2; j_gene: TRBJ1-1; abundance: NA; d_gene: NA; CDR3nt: TGTGCCAGCAGCTTAGAGGGAGCAGGGCAGGGAGAGGCTTTCTTT; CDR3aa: CASSLEGAGQGEAFF
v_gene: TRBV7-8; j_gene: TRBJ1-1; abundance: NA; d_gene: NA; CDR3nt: TGTGCCAGCAGCCCGCGCGCCGGGACTCAGACCCTGAACACTGAAGCTTTCTTT; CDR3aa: CASSPRAGTQTLNTEAFF
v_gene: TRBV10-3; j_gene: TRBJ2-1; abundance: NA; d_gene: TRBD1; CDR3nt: TGTGCCACCTCCGGACAGGGTCGGGATGAGCAGTTCTTC; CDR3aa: CATSGQGRDEQFF
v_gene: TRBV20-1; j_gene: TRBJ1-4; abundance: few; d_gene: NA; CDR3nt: TGCAGTGCAACCCCGGCTGCAACTAATGAAAAACTGTTTTTT; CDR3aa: CSATPAATNEKLFF
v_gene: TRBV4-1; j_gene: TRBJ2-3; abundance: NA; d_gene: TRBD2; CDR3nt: TGCGCCAGCAGCCAGTACGGACTAGCGGGAGATACGCAGTATTTT; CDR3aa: CASSQYGLAGDTQYF
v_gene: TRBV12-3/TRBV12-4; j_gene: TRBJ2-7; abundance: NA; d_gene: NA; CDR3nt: TGTGCCAGCAGTTCAGACCCCTACGAGCAGTACTTC; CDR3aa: CASSSDPYEQYF
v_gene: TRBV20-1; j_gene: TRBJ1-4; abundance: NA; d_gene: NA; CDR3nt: TGCAGTGCTAGAGACCAGGGGAAGGATAACGAAAAACTGTTTTTT; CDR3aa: CSARDQGKDNEKLFF
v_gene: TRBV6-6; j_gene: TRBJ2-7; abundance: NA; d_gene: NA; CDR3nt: TGTGCCAGCACCGCCGGGCGGGACGCCTACGAGCAGTACTTC; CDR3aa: CASTAGRDAYEQYF
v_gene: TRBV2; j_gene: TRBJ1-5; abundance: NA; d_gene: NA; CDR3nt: TGTGCCAGCAGTGGACAGATACAGCAGCCCCAGCATTTT; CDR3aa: CASSGQIQQPQHF
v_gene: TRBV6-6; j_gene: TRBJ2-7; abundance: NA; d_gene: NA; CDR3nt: TGTGCCAGCTCGGACAGCCTATACGAGCAGTACTTC; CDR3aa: CASSDSLYEQYF
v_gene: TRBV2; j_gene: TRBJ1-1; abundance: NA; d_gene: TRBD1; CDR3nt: TGTGCCAGCAGTCGACCGACAGGGGGGAACACTGAAGCTTTCTTT; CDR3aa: CASSRPTGGNTEAFF
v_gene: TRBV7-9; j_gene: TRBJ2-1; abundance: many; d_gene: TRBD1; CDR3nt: TGTGCCAGCAGCCACCGGGACAGGGTGTACAATGAGCAGTTCTTC; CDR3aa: CASSHRDRVYNEQFF